The 4 T cell receptor beta chains below come from one sample, sequenced in a study of cytomegalovirus exposure and HLA in healthy donors. PCR employed 60 Vbeta and 13 Jbeta primers. Profiled with immunoSEQ multiplex PCR; TCRdb holds only in-frame clones, not every one. The sample records about 300,000 clones, more than 80% being singletons. The source material was PBMCs. The receptors shown here come from a man aged 40-55 years in good health and CMV-seropositive.

This chain links TRBV18 with TRBJ1-1, with D unclear. This CDR3 is 15 amino acids long. V gave up 3 bases and J gave up 4 bases, with 15 bases separating them. Germline CDR1 is KGHSH and CDR2 is LQKENI. Here the CDR3 DNA reads TGTGCCAGCTCACCGCTTGTCGACGGGAGCACTGAAGCTTTCTTT. The encoded protein is CASSPLVDGSTEAFF.

The CDR3 DNA reads as TGTGCCAGCAGCACTAGGACAGGGTTGGACTATGGCTACACCTTC. Translating it yields CASSTRTGLDYGYTF. V and J are TRBV21-1 and TRBJ1-2; TRBD1, the D gene given by the table, was not confirmed from the DNA. TRBV21-1 is designated a pseudogene. The CDR3 consists of 15 residues.

The chain links TRBV7-9 to TRBJ2-1; TRBD1 matches 9 bases. V trimming: 3 bases; J trimming: 4 bases; junction bases outside the gene matches: 4. Germline values: CDR1 SEHNR, CDR2 FQNEAQ (reference sequence). This CDR3 is built from 15 residues. CDR3 DNA sequence: TGTGCCAGCAGCTTGGACAGGGGTGCATACAATGAGCAGTTCTTC. Translated, it gives CASSLDRGAYNEQFF.

The chain has TRBV7-9 and TRBJ2-7, with 7 bases identical to TRBD2. The V segment lost 4 bases and the J segment 4 bases; nucleotides outside the gene matches: 10. The CDR3 spans 15 residues. Germline V gives CDR1 SEHNR, CDR2 FQNEAQ (reference sequence). The CDR3 DNA is TGTGCCAGCAGCTGGGGGGGGACGGGGAGATACGAGCAGTACTTC. Its translation: CASSWGGTGRYEQYF.